The sequence of this T cell receptor (beta chain) was determined in a study of cytomegalovirus exposure and HLA in healthy donors. Study-level information: An earlier analysis identified 117 million unique TCR beta sequences in some 170 million T cells. Findings and caveats of the study: Some highly shared sequence variants likely arose as a pipeline artifact. When analyzed later, a missense DCLRE1C variant was found to be linked to TCR beta V- and J-gene trimming.

The CDR3 consists of 17 residues. About this clone itself: Its specificity is unknown.

Primers: 60 Vbeta forward and 13 Jbeta reverse. How the authors handled the data: In a later analysis, of around 80 million unique beta chains, some 10 million appeared in at least two donors. The table came from immunoSEQ multiplex PCR; TCRdb's copy has only in-frame clones and leaves some out. V and J calls plus clone size are reproduced from that table; the DNA served to infer D and trimming. The sample consists of about 170,000 clones, just under 85% of them appearing once. This sequence was found in a girl aged 5 to 17 in good health and CMV-seropositive. This chain uses TRBV1 with TRBJ2-2; the D call in the table, TRBD2, was not verified against the DNA. TRBV1 is marked as a pseudogene. Sequenced: PBMCs. CDR3 DNA sequence: TGCACCAGCAGCCAAGAGAAAGGTAGCGGGGAAATCGGGGAGCTGTTTTTT. Its protein product is CTSSQEKGSGEIGELFF.